What follows are 5 T cell receptor beta chains derived from one specimen sequenced in a study of Graves' ophthalmopathy and Graves' hyperthyroidism. RNA transcripts yielded amplified TCR beta CDR3 regions. The library came from an HTBI-primed first-round RT-PCR and a second-round multiplex PCR. TCRdb processed the multiplex PCR reads anew with MiXCR; each CDR3 protein has one entry. The table has about 390,000 distinct CDR3 sequences, about 18% seen once; the top ten hold 2.4%. The sample consisted of peripheral blood. These receptors all come from an adult woman with stable Graves' hyperthyroidism.

The chain links TRBV12-3 or TRBV12-4 to TRBJ1-1; 7 bases align to TRBD1. V lost 2 bases and J lost 3; bases outside the gene matches: 3. The CDR3 consists of 14 residues. The DNA of the CDR3 is TGTGCCAGCAGTTTAATCACAGGGGACACTGAAGCTTTCTTT. It is translated as CASSLITGDTEAFF.

This clonotype was detected ten times or more. J is TRBJ2-7 and V is TRBV30, with no clear D. The germline gives CDR1 GTSNPN, CDR2 SVGIG (reference sequence). The CDR3 is 11 amino acids. Trimming stripped 4 bases from V and 3 bases from J, with 7 bases between. The DNA of the CDR3 is TGTGCCTGGATTCTTGACTACGAGCAGTACTTC. It is translated as CAWILDYEQYF.

This clonotype was recorded a few times. The rearrangement uses TRBV6-1 and TRBJ2-2, with 9 bases matching TRBD2. CDR3 length: 16 residues. The V gene end was trimmed by 6 bases and the J gene end by 5 bases; junction bases not matched to a gene: 10. Germline V gene sequence: CDR1 MNHNS, CDR2 SASEGT. The CDR3 nucleotides are TGTGCCAGCAGATTCATTAGCGGGAGCTGGACCGGGGAGCTGTTTTTT. Its protein is CASRFISGSWTGELFF.

There are many counts of this clonotype. The chain uses TRBV19 and TRBJ1-1; a possible D gene is TRBD1 (6 bases). V was trimmed by 7 bases and J by 9 bases, leaving 15 bases between them. Germline V lookup: CDR1 LNHDA, CDR2 SQIVND (reference sequence). The CDR3 totals 12 residues. The CDR3 region has the DNA TGTGCCAGTACCTATGGAGGGGGAAAAGCTTTCTTT. Encoded protein: CASTYGGGKAFF.

There are many counts of this clonotype. A read error may produce the germline difference seen at one junction end. CDR3 sequence (DNA): TGTGCCAGCAAAACCCAGTGGACAGGGGCGGCCTCCGACTACGAACAGTACTTC. As protein: CASKTQWTGAASDYEQYF. V gene TRBV6-2 or TRBV6-3 combines with J gene TRBJ2-7; 9 bases fit TRBD1. From germline, CDR1 is MNHEY and CDR2 SVGEGT. The CDR3 loop spans 18 amino acids.